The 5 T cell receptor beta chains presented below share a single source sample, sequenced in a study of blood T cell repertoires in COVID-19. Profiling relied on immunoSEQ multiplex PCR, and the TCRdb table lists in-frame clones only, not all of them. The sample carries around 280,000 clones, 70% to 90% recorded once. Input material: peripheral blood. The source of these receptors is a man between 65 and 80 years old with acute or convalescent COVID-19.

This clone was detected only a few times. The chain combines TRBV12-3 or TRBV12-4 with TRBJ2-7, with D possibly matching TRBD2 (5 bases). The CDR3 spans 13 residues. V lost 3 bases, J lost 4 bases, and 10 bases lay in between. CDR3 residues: CASSLTGKYEQYF. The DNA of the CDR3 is TGTGCCAGCAGTTTGACGGGAAAGTACGAGCAGTACTTC.

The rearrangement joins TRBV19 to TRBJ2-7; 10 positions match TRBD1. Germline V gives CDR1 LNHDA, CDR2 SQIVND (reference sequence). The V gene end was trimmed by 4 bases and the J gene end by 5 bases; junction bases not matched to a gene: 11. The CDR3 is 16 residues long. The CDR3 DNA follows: TGTGCCAGTAGTAGCTTCCCGGGACAGGGGAAGCACGAGCAGTACTTC. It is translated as CASSSFPGQGKHEQYF.

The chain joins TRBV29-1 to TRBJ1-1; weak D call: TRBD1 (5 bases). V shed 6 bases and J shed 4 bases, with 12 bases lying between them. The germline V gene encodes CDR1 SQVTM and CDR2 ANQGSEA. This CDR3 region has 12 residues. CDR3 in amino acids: CSVKFGATEAFF. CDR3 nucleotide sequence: TGCAGCGTCAAATTTGGGGCCACTGAAGCTTTCTTT.

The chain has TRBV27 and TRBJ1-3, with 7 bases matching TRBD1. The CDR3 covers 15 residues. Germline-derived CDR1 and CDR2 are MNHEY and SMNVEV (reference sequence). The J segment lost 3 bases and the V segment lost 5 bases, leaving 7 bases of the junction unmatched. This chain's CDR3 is CASSRQGGIGNTIYF. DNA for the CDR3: TGTGCCAGCAGTAGACAGGGAGGAATTGGAAACACCATATATTTT.

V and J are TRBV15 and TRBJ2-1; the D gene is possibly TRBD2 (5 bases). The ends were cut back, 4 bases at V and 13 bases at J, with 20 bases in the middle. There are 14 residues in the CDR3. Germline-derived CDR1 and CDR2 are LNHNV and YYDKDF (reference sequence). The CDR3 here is CATSNSGISILQFF. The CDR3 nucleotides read TGTGCCACCAGCAACTCCGGGATCTCGATTTTACAGTTCTTC.